The 8 T cell receptor beta chains reported below all come from one sample, sequenced in a study of blood T cell repertoires in COVID-19. Profiling relied on immunoSEQ multiplex PCR, and the TCRdb table lists in-frame clones only, not all of them. The sample has roughly 250,000 clones; approximately 88% are singletons. What was sequenced was peripheral blood. The receptors here all came from a woman between 25 and 40 years old with acute or convalescent COVID-19.

V gene TRBV3-1 (or the pseudogene TRBV3-2) combines with J gene TRBJ1-1, with TRBD1 matching 7 bases. The germline CDR1 and CDR2 sequences are LGHDT and YNNKEL (reference sequence). The ends lost 1 base at V and 0 bases at J; junction bases unmatched: 8. The CDR3 runs to 17 residues. The DNA of the CDR3 is TGTGCCAGCAGCCAAGCAACGACAGGGAAAGTGAACACTGAAGCTTTCTTT. It yields the protein CASSQATTGKVNTEAFF.

The chain recombines TRBV6-6 with TRBJ1-5, with 7 nucleotides matching TRBD1. The CDR3 is 14 amino acids. CDR1 MNHNY and CDR2 SVGAGI come from the germline V gene (reference sequence). Losses at the gene ends were 6 bases for V and 7 bases for J; bases not matched to a gene: 9. The CDR3 loop reads CASSPRQGHQPQHF. In DNA, the CDR3 is TGTGCCAGCAGCCCCCGACAGGGTCACCAGCCCCAGCATTTT.

The chain is built from TRBV6-5 and TRBJ1-1; TRBD1 matches 9 bases. The CDR3 extends over 14 amino acids. Germline V gene data show CDR1 as MNHEY and CDR2 as SVGAGI. Unmatched junction bases numbered 6, after V lost 2 bases and J lost 8 bases. CDR3 protein: CASSYGTGILEAFF. The CDR3 DNA sequence: TGTGCCAGCAGTTACGGGACAGGGATTTTAGAAGCTTTCTTT.

This chain connects TRBV10-3 to TRBJ2-3, with 15 bases fitting TRBD2. The V segment lost 3 bases and the J segment 2 bases; nucleotides outside the gene matches: 3. CDR3 length: 17 residues. From germline, CDR1 is ENHRY and CDR2 SYGVKD. CDR3 DNA: TGTGCCATCAGTGACGGGACTAGCGGGAGGAACACAGATACGCAGTATTTT. Encoded protein: CAISDGTSGRNTDTQYF.

The chain uses TRBV12-5 and TRBJ2-4; no clear D. Germline V gene sequence: CDR1 LGHNT, CDR2 FRNRAP. The CDR3 consists of 17 residues. Trimming took off 5 bases at V and 5 bases at J, with 22 bases between the two ends. The CDR3 protein is CASGLHSPARPQNIQYF. The CDR3 DNA reads TGTGCTAGTGGTCTCCATTCCCCAGCGAGGCCCCAAAACATTCAGTACTTC.

The chain combines TRBV19 with TRBJ2-1, with 7 bases matching TRBD2. The trim removed 9 bases at V and 2 bases at J, leaving 4 bases unmatched. Germline-derived CDR1 and CDR2 are LNHDA and SQIVND (reference sequence). The CDR3 consists of 13 residues. CDR3 sequence: CASRAGPYNEQFF. The CDR3 region has the DNA TGTGCCAGCCGAGCGGGACCCTACAATGAGCAGTTCTTC. Using reference TRBV19 and TRBJ2-1 for the parts outside the CDR3, the full variable domain is DGGITQSPKYLFRKEGQNVTLSCEQNLNHDAMYWYRQDPGQGLRLIYYSQIVNDFQKGDIAEGYSVSREKKESFPLTVTSAQKNPTAFYLCASRAGPYNEQFFGPGTRLTVL.

V gene TRBV30 combines with J gene TRBJ2-1, with 8 bases identical to TRBD2. Losses at the gene ends were 0 bases for V and 6 bases for J; bases not matched to a gene: 7. CDR3 length: 15 amino acids. Germline V CDR1 and CDR2: GTSNPN, SVGIG (reference sequence). CDR3 protein: CAWSVGTSGFNEQFF. CDR3 nucleotides: TGTGCCTGGAGTGTTGGGACTAGTGGCTTCAATGAGCAGTTCTTC.

This chain connects TRBV7-3 to TRBJ2-2, with 10 bases matching TRBD2. Germline CDR1 SGHTA, CDR2 FQGTGA. The CDR3 has 13 residues. With V trimmed by 5 bases and J by 7 bases, 1 base remained unmatched. The CDR3 is CASSRTSGGELFF. The CDR3 DNA follows: TGTGCCAGCAGCCGGACTAGCGGCGGGGAGCTGTTTTTT.